This T cell receptor beta chain derives from a study of blood T cell repertoires in COVID-19. The V segment lost 10 bases and the J segment 5 bases; nucleotides outside the gene matches: 4. The CDR3 extends over 13 amino acids. The germline V gene encodes CDR1 MNHEY and CDR2 SVGAGI. Repertoires were generated with immunoSEQ multiplex PCR, while TCRdb's copy carries only in-frame clones and drops some. The table shows 73,000 or so clones, with around four fifths occurring only once. The receptor was derived from a man aged 45 to 65 with active COVID-19. The sample comprised peripheral blood. This sequence joins TRBV6-5 and TRBJ2-2, with TRBD1 matching over 10 bases. The CDR3 bases are TGTGCCACCGGACAGGGGGATACCGGGGAGCTGTTTTTT. As protein: CATGQGDTGELFF.